This TCR beta chain was obtained from a study of shared clonotypes between healthy human individuals. General study findings and limits: Non-shared clonotypes showed lower generation probabilities than clonotypes common to all four donors.

The CDR3 is 15 amino acids. With 2 bases removed from V and 1 base from J, the gap between germline ends came to 11 bases. Germline lookup yields CDR1 LGHNT and CDR2 FRNRAP. When replicate PCRs were run on sorted subsets, they used about 220 ng DNA, about 31,000 T cell genomes. Some clones are missing from TCRdb's copy, which holds only in-frame ones; the method was immunoSEQ multiplex PCR. The repertoire has around 2.1 million clones, 90% to 97% of them found once; the top ten carry over 0.1%. On this clone: Its cognate antigen is unknown.

This chain joins TRBV12-5 and TRBJ1-1; D is undetermined. The clonotype was recovered from a man aged 18 to 29 in good health. Sequenced material: naive CD4+ T cells sorted from blood. The sample's subset: CD45RA+ positively selected. The CDR3 DNA sequence: TGTGCTAGTGGTTTGACCACCCCCAGGAACACTGAAGCTTTCTTT. Encoded protein: CASGLTTPRNTEAFF.